A single T cell receptor beta chain is shown here with its context. The same CDR3 is also encoded by other DNA sequences in this sample. This record belongs to a study of blood T cell repertoires in COVID-19. Authors' analysis steps: Reference gene primer amplification gave nucleated cell count estimates. Data came from immunoSEQ multiplex PCR; TCRdb stores just in-frame clones and leaves some out. The V and J calls and clone size come from that table; D and trimming were worked out from the DNA. The sample has around 470,000 clones, roughly 91% seen once; the top ten hold approximately 0.65%. This CDR3 is built from 14 residues. From germline, CDR1 is SGHRS and CDR2 YFSETQ. V was pared by 0 bases and J by 5 bases, with 4 bases of the junction left unmatched.

This rearrangement joins TRBV5-1 to TRBJ1-1; 7 bases line up with TRBD1. The receptor comes from a man between 18 and 35 years old who had recovered from COVID-19. The sequenced sample was PBMCs or T cells enriched from blood (not recorded which). CDR3 nucleotide sequence: TGCGCCAGCAGCTTGGAGGGGGCGGGGACTGAAGCTTTCTTT. Its translation: CASSLEGAGTEAFF.